This T cell receptor beta chain stems from a study of T cell responses to AZD1222 COVID-19 vaccine (dated by TCRdb to the early 2020s). For the wider study: AZD1222 recipients whose second dose came at about 4 weeks and those whose second dose came at about 12 weeks were combined into one group, since spike-specific TCR depth and breadth did not differ between the two schedules. TCR sequencing was performed for roughly 250 trial participants, of whom about 210 were given two doses of AZD1222 and some 26 were given two doses of MenACWY control vaccine. Trial participants were enrolled by age into 18-55, 56-69 and 70-plus year subgroups, with about 150, 27 and 61 TCR-sequenced participants respectively. What the research found in general, with its limitations: After two AZD1222 doses, both the breadth and the depth of spike-specific TCRs were significantly higher than at day 0 and than in MenACWY recipients. Vaccine-associated CD4 TCRs spanned the whole spike protein, with dominant responses in regions 160-218 and 743-854. Reportedly, close to half of the unique spike-specific TCRs recognized epitopes lying outside the regions that are mutated in the B.1.351 and B.1.1.7 variants. Conclusions about previously exposed vaccinees were limited because only six or seven AZD1222 recipients were SARS-CoV-2 seropositive at baseline. Because no day 14 peak-response samples were available, repertoires were characterized only after the peak T cell response. The 56-69-year group was small, and its depth increase did not reach significance, likely because of low power. Most participants were white British and females outnumbered males, and the authors suggested that clonal diversity may have been underestimated.

CDR1 and CDR2 (SNHLY, FYNNEI) derive from the germline V gene. V loses 6 bases of germline sequence and J loses 0 bases, and the interval between the two ends is 6 bases. Its CDR3 holds 13 amino acids, cysteine through phenylalanine. The entry retains the CDR3 DNA only, 39 bases that are in frame from base 1. This clone was counted a single time. Its antigen remains unidentified. The sample holds no much larger clone one base away, and base qualities are not on file. What this sample's time point label stands for: baseline before first vaccination. Samples from vaccinated people were obtained from the UK trials COV001 and COV002, which included a single-blind randomized controlled phase 2/3 trial of AZD1222 (ChAdOx1 nCoV-19) in healthy adults. Trial participant PBMC samples were collected at day 0 and day 28 after the second dose for TCRbeta chain sequencing. The CDR3 regions of human TCRbeta chains were analyzed by immunosequencing. In the authors' own workflow: TCRs in the repertoires were matched against a reference library of SARS-CoV-2-specific TCRs that had been generated with the MIRA antigen-specificity platform. Breadth was defined as the fraction of unique TCRs that were SARS-CoV-2-associated, and depth was defined as the fraction of total T cells that were SARS-CoV-2-associated. Using the MIRA data, each spike-specific TCR was assigned both to the spike region to which the TCR was reactive and to a CD4 or CD8 class. Log10-transformed breadth and depth values were compared by one-way ANOVA with Sidak's multiple comparisons tests. Entries here come from immuneACCESS through TCRdb and include only in-frame sequences with V and J called. Some clones fail to appear in such tables; in the studies checked, an unresolved V gene covers under half of the shortfall, and the cause of the remainder is unknown. V and J calls and clone size are given by that table; D and trimming were obtained from the DNA. Counted in this sample were some 74,000 clones; approximately 80% of them appeared once. The ten top clones hold roughly a fifth of the sample.

Material: peripheral blood, obtained on day 0 of AZD1222 vaccination. Here the chain combines TRBV2 and TRBJ1-5; the D gene cannot be resolved reliably. The TCR originated in an adult in good health. The CDR3 reads as follows: CASRTSSNQPQHF. The DNA reads as follows: TGTGCCAGCAGGACCAGTAGCAATCAGCCCCAGCATTTT.